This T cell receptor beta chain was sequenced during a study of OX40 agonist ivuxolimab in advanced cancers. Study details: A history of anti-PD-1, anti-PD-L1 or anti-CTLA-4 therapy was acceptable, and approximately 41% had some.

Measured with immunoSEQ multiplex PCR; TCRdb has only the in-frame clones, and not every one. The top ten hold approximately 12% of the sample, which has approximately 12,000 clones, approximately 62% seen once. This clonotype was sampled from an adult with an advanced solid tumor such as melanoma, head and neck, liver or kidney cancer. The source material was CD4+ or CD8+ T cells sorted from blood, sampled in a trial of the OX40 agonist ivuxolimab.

Here the CDR3 DNA reads TGTGCCAGCAGGGGACTAGCCTACAATGAGCAGTTCTTC. Its protein product is CASRGLAYNEQFF. The chain recombines TRBV28 with TRBJ2-1; 8 bases map to TRBD2. CDR1 MDHEN and CDR2 SYDVKM come from the germline V gene. V lost 6 bases and J lost 2; bases outside the gene matches: 0. The CDR3 length is 13 residues.